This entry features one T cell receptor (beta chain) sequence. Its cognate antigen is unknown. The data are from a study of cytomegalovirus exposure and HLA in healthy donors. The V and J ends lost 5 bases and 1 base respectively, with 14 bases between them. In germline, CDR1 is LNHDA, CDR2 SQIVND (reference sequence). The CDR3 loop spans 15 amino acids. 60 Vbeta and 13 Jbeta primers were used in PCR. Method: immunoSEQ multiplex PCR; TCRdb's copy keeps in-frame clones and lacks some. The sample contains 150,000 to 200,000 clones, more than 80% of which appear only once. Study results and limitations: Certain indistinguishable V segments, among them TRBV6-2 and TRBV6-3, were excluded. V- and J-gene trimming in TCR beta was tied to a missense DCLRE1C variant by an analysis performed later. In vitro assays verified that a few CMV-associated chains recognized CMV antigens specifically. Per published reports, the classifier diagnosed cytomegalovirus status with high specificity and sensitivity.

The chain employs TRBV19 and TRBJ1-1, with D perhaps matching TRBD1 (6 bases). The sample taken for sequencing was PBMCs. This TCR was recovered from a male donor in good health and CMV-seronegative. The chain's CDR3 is CASSVTGQTNTEAFF. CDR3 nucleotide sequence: TGTGCCAGTAGTGTAACAGGGCAGACGAACACTGAAGCTTTCTTT.